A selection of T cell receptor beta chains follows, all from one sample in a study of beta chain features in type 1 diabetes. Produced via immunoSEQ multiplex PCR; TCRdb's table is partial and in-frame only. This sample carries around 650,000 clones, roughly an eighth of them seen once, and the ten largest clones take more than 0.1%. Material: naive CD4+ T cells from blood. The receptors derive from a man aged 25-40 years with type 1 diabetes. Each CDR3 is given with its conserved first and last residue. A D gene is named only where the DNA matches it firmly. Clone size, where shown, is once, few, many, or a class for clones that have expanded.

CASSLETDTQYF	TGCGCCAGCAGCTTGGAAACAGATACGCAGTATTTT	-	TRBJ2-3	12	-	TRBV5-1
CASSTVSSNQPQHF	TGTGCCAGCAGTACAGTGTCTAGCAATCAGCCCCAGCATTTT	-	TRBJ1-5	14	-	TRBV2
CASSLGQGARQPQHF	TGTGCCAGCAGCCTGGGACAGGGGGCGAGGCAGCCCCAGCATTTT	TRBD1	TRBJ1-5	15	few	TRBV7-9
CASRLGTAMNTEAFF	TGTGCCAGCCGTCTCGGGACAGCGATGAACACTGAAGCTTTCTTT	TRBD1	TRBJ1-1	15	few	TRBV7-3
CASSPSNGTATYEQYF	TGTGCCAGCAGCCCTTCTAACGGGACCGCAACCTACGAGCAGTACTTC	-	TRBJ2-7	16	few	TRBV7-9
CAISDSGQPQHF	TGTGCCATCAGTGATTCGGGGCAGCCCCAGCATTTT	-	TRBJ1-5	12	few	TRBV10-3
CASSEDRDYEQYF	TGTGCCAGCAGCGAAGACAGGGACTACGAGCAGTACTTC	TRBD1	TRBJ2-7	13	few	TRBV7-9
CASRGGNQPQHF	TGTGCCAGCAGAGGTGGCAATCAGCCCCAGCATTTT	-	TRBJ1-5	12	-	TRBV6-5
CASSQEVTQPQHF	TGCGCCAGCAGCCAAGAGGTGACTCAGCCCCAGCATTTT	-	TRBJ1-5	13	few	TRBV4-3
CASSSHSWDKLSDEQYF	TGTGCCAGCAGCTCCCACTCATGGGACAAACTCAGCGACGAGCAGTACTTC	-	TRBJ2-7	17	-	TRBV13
CSARLAGWQFF	TGCAGTGCTAGACTAGCGGGGTGGCAGTTCTTC	TRBD2	TRBJ2-1	11	-	TRBV20-1
CASNPQGGKKETQYF	TGTGCCAGCAATCCCCAAGGGGGGAAGAAAGAGACCCAGTACTTC	-	TRBJ2-5	15	-	TRBV9
CAWSVRGADIQYF	TGTGCCTGGAGTGTACGGGGGGCGGACATTCAGTACTTC	-	TRBJ2-4	13	few	TRBV30
CASTGQGDPRTTGELFF	TGTGCCAGCACCGGACAGGGAGATCCCCGAACCACCGGGGAGCTGTTTTTT	TRBD1	TRBJ2-2	17	-	TRBV9
CASSTTGPYEQYF	TGTGCCAGCTCAACGACAGGGCCCTACGAGCAGTACTTC	TRBD1	TRBJ2-7	13	-	TRBV18
CASRVGGAVSYGYTF	TGTGCCAGCAGGGTTGGAGGGGCTGTAAGCTATGGCTACACCTTC	-	TRBJ1-2	15	few	TRBV27
CASSLTPGETQYF	TGTGCCAGCAGCTTAACACCCGGAGAGACCCAGTACTTC	-	TRBJ2-5	13	-	TRBV7-3
CAISTGTVNEKLFF	TGTGCCATCAGTACCGGGACAGTGAATGAAAAACTGTTTTTT	TRBD1	TRBJ1-4	14	-	TRBV10-3
CASRERGVSQGTDTQYF	TGTGCCAGCAGGGAGCGGGGGGTCTCCCAGGGCACAGATACGCAGTATTTT	TRBD2	TRBJ2-3	17	few	TRBV27
CASSSLPSGGSQPQHF	TGTGCCAGCAGTTCCCTACCTTCAGGGGGCAGTCAGCCCCAGCATTTT	TRBD1	TRBJ1-5	16	few	TRBV27
CASREGGNSYNEQFF	TGTGCCAGCAGAGAAGGGGGTAACTCCTACAATGAGCAGTTCTTC	-	TRBJ2-1	15	few	TRBV28
CASSLVLTWGSRTDTQYF	TGTGCCAGCAGCTTAGTCTTAACGTGGGGATCCCGCACAGATACGCAGTATTTT	-	TRBJ2-3	18	few	TRBV7-2
CASSQGGTGEKLFF	TGTGCCAGCAGCCAAGGAGGGACAGGGGAAAAACTGTTTTTT	TRBD1	TRBJ1-4	14	few	TRBV11-3
CASRLGPTDTQYF	TGTGCCAGCAGACTGGGTCCCACAGATACGCAGTATTTT	-	TRBJ2-3	13	few	TRBV7-3
CASSLEGNNQPQHF	TGTGCCAGCAGCTTAGAGGGAAACAATCAGCCCCAGCATTTT	-	TRBJ1-5	14	few	TRBV7-2
CASVSGQGANYGYTF	TGTGCCAGCGTTTCGGGACAGGGTGCTAACTATGGCTACACCTTC	TRBD1	TRBJ1-2	15	-	TRBV6-1
CASSYSRALNTEAFF	TGTGCCAGCAGTTACTCTAGAGCTTTGAACACTGAAGCTTTCTTT	-	TRBJ1-1	15	-	TRBV6-6
CASSRILATSSGANVLTF	TGCGCCAGCAGCCGGATACTAGCGACTAGCTCTGGGGCCAACGTCCTGACTTTC	TRBD2	TRBJ2-6	18	few	TRBV4-3
CASGFGGREKLFF	TGTGCCAGCGGTTTTGGTGGGAGAGAAAAACTGTTTTTT	-	TRBJ1-4	13	-	TRBV7-8
CASSPRLGQVAAEAFF	TGTGCCAGCAGCCCCAGGTTGGGGCAGGTCGCTGCTGAAGCTTTCTTT	-	TRBJ1-1	16	-	TRBV7-9
CASAPPGGILAKNIQYF	TGTGCCAGCGCTCCCCCGGGGGGGATACTAGCCAAAAACATTCAGTACTTC	TRBD2	TRBJ2-4	17	-	TRBV27
CASSEVRSPRDSPLHF	TGTGCCAGCAGTGAGGTTAGGTCTCCTAGGGATTCACCCCTCCACTTT	-	TRBJ1-6	16	few	TRBV6-1
CASSLGGAGGQPQHF	TGTGCCAGCAGTTTAGGAGGTGCAGGGGGTCAGCCCCAGCATTTT	TRBD1	TRBJ1-5	15	few	TRBV28
CASSGSPRMNTEAFF	TGTGCCAGCAGCGGTTCACCGAGGATGAACACTGAAGCTTTCTTT	-	TRBJ1-1	15	-	TRBV9
CASNIPGQGAPETQYF	TGTGCCAGCAACATTCCGGGACAGGGGGCCCCAGAGACCCAGTACTTC	TRBD1	TRBJ2-5	16	-	TRBV2
CAWSVRAIQETQYF	TGTGCCTGGAGTGTACGGGCCATCCAAGAGACCCAGTACTTC	-	TRBJ2-5	14	few	TRBV30
CATSRDPGAGYGYTF	TGTGCCACCAGCAGAGATCCGGGGGCGGGGTATGGCTACACCTTC	-	TRBJ1-2	15	-	TRBV15